These 3 T cell receptor beta chains were all obtained from the same sample, sequenced in a study of blood T cell repertoires in COVID-19. Clones were sequenced by immunoSEQ multiplex PCR, and TCRdb holds only the in-frame ones, with some missing. This sample has approximately 50,000 clones, with more than 85% found just once. The sequenced material came from peripheral blood. These receptors were obtained from a man in his fifties or sixties with active COVID-19.

The chain recombines TRBV12-5 with TRBJ2-1; 10 nucleotides line up with TRBD2. Unmatched junction bases numbered 13, after V lost 10 bases and J lost 7 bases. There are 15 residues in the CDR3. Per the germline V gene, CDR1 is LGHNT and CDR2 is FRNRAP. CDR3 sequence reads: CATASRLAGENEQFF. The CDR3 coding sequence is TGTGCTACCGCCTCCCGCCTAGCGGGGGAAAATGAGCAGTTCTTC.

This chain uses TRBV7-2 with TRBJ2-3; 7 bases are shared with TRBD1. Germline CDR1 is SGHTA and CDR2 is FQGNSA. V lost 5 bases to trimming and J lost 6 bases; unmatched junction nucleotides: 11. This CDR3 has 15 amino acids. CDR3 region: CASSPDRVSKDTQYF. The CDR3, as DNA: TGTGCCAGCAGCCCCGACAGGGTGTCGAAGGATACGCAGTATTTT. The full variable domain, with the rest looked up from reference TRBV7-2 and TRBJ2-3, is GAGVSQSPSNKVTEKGKDVELRCDPISGHTALYWYRQSLGQGLEFLIYFQGNSAPDKSGLPSDRFSAERTGGSVSTLTIQRTQQEDSAVYLCASSPDRVSKDTQYFGPGTRLTVL.

This clone was counted between two and nine times. This chain joins TRBV9 and TRBJ1-6; D unresolved. Per the germline V gene, CDR1 is SGDLS and CDR2 is YYNGEE. V gave up 4 bases and J gave up 6 bases, with 11 bases separating them. The CDR3 loop spans 14 amino acids. In DNA form, the CDR3 reads TGTGCCAGCAGCCTTAGCACAATTAATTCACCCCTCCACTTT. Protein product: CASSLSTINSPLHF.